This T cell receptor beta chain was sequenced during a study of blood T cell repertoires in COVID-19. Study details: PBMCs, B-cell-depleted T cells, or T cells were the source of the cDNA or gDNA that made up the material.

As processed by the authors: Nucleated cell counts were estimated from reference gene primer amplification. Sequenced by immunoSEQ multiplex PCR; TCRdb stores in-frame clones only, minus some. The DNA gave D and trimming, while V, J and clone size come from that table. The sample lists about 91,000 clones, over 60% seen once, with 6% to 8.5% in the top ten. Germline loops: CDR1 SGHRS, CDR2 YFSETQ. V lost 0 bases and J 2 bases, leaving 4 bases between the germline ends. The CDR3 loop spans 13 amino acids. V gene TRBV5-1 combines with J gene TRBJ2-3; D remains unclear. The clonotype was recovered from a man in his 70s with acute or convalescent COVID-19. Material: peripheral blood. The CDR3 is CASSLGLTDTQYF. CDR3 nucleotides: TGCGCCAGCAGCTTGGGGCTCACAGATACGCAGTATTTT.